What follows are 4 T cell receptor beta chains derived from one specimen sequenced in a study of OX40 agonist ivuxolimab in advanced cancers. TCRdb keeps only in-frame clones here, not all; method: immunoSEQ multiplex PCR. The table records roughly 80,000 clones, around 86% of them present only once. The input for sequencing was CD4+ or CD8+ T cells sorted from blood, taken in a trial of the OX40 agonist ivuxolimab. The receptors stem from an adult with an advanced solid tumor such as melanoma, head and neck, liver or kidney cancer.

This clone was observed a single time. This chain joins TRBV7-7 and TRBJ2-5; 11 positions agree with TRBD1. V trimming: 1 base; J trimming: 3 bases; junction bases outside the gene matches: 1. CDR3 length: 15 amino acids. Germline V gene data show CDR1 as SSHAT and CDR2 as FNYEAQ (reference sequence). The CDR3 protein is CASSLGTGGKETQYF. Written as DNA, the CDR3 is TGTGCCAGCAGCTTAGGGACAGGGGGCAAAGAGACCCAGTACTTC.

This sequence joins TRBV9 and TRBJ2-1; D call uncertain. From germline, CDR1 is SGDLS and CDR2 YYNGEE. The CDR3 length is 15 residues. Trimming took off 0 bases at V and 4 bases at J, with 11 bases between the two ends. In DNA, the CDR3 is TGTGCCAGCAGCGTAGGCGACTCGGTATACAATGAGCAGTTCTTC. Its translation is CASSVGDSVYNEQFF.

The rearrangement joins TRBV14 to TRBJ2-1; 9 nucleotides align to TRBD2. V lost 4 bases and J lost 2; bases outside the gene matches: 15. Germline loops: CDR1 SGHDN, CDR2 FVKESK. The CDR3 contains 19 residues. The CDR3 spells CASSPSPSGVLVPYNEQFF. The CDR3 nucleotides read TGTGCCAGCAGCCCGTCTCCTAGCGGGGTCTTAGTACCCTACAATGAGCAGTTCTTC.

This clone was observed a single time. The chain uses TRBV18 and TRBJ2-1; 8 nucleotides match TRBD1. Germline CDR1 reads KGHSH; CDR2 reads LQKENI. This CDR3 is built from 14 residues. Losses at the gene ends were 4 bases for V and 5 bases for J; bases not matched to a gene: 4. The CDR3 DNA follows: TGTGCCAGCTCACGGGACAGGACTAACAATGAGCAGTTCTTC. It encodes CASSRDRTNNEQFF. Together with reference TRBV18 and TRBJ2-1, the CDR3 gives the full variable domain: NAGVMQNPRHLVRRRGQEARLRCSPMKGHSHVYWYRQLPEEGLKFMVYLQKENIIDESGMPKERFSAEFPKEGPSILRIQQVVRGDSAAYFCASSRDRTNNEQFFGPGTRLTVL.